This passage covers 23 T cell receptor beta chains from one sample sequenced in a study of PD-L1 blockade in urothelial cancer. Assay: immunoSEQ multiplex PCR; the TCRdb copy retains only in-frame clones and omits some. The sample has tens of thousands of clones, around 72% seen once. This sample's time point: pretreatment peripheral blood. The sample here was PBMCs, taken around atezolizumab (anti-PD-L1) treatment. These receptors originate from a man between 65 and 85 years old with urothelial cancer.

V and J are TRBV7-6 and TRBJ2-3; TRBD1 aligns across 11 bases. After removal of 3 bases from V and 1 base from J, the junction contained 9 bases not matched to a gene. The length of the CDR3 is 18 residues. From germline, CDR1 is SGHVS and CDR2 FNYEAQ. As DNA, the CDR3 is TGTGCCAGCAGCTTCGCCTATGGACAGGGGGCACGCACAGATACGCAGTATTTT. Its translation is CASSFAYGQGARTDTQYF.

The V call is TRBV7-6, the J call TRBJ1-5; D perhaps matches TRBD1 (6 bases). Germline assignment: CDR1 SGHVS and CDR2 FNYEAQ. Trimming removed 4 bases from V and 1 base from J, with 14 bases in between. The CDR3 extends over 16 amino acids. CDR3 sequence: CASSSSGALSNQPQHF. Here the CDR3 DNA reads TGTGCCAGCAGCTCCTCAGGGGCGCTGAGCAATCAGCCCCAGCATTTT.

V usage is TRBV7-2 and J usage is TRBJ1-3; D unresolved. Trimming cost V 4 bases and J 0 bases, with 10 bases left between them. CDR3 length equals 15 residues. CDR1 is SGHTA, CDR2 FQGNSA, per germline. CDR3 sequence reads: CASSSDSFSGNTIYF. CDR3 in DNA: TGTGCCAGCAGCTCGGACTCGTTCTCTGGAAACACCATATATTTT.

The chain joins TRBV7-9 to TRBJ1-1; 8 bases agree with TRBD1. The CDR3 is 12 residues long. Germline V gene data show CDR1 as SEHNR and CDR2 as FQNEAQ (reference sequence). Trimming at V came to 5 bases and at J to 8 bases, leaving 4 bases not matched to a gene. Here the CDR3 reads CASSPGDREAFF. Here the CDR3 DNA reads TGTGCCAGCAGCCCGGGGGACAGGGAAGCTTTCTTT. The full variable domain, in which reference TRBV7-9 and TRBJ1-1 provide the parts outside the CDR3, is DTGVSQNPRHKITKRGQNVTFRCDPISEHNRLYWYRQTLGQGPEFLTYFQNEAQLEKSRLLSDRFSAERPKGSFSTLEIQRTEQGDSAMYLCASSPGDREAFFGQGTRLTVV.

This chain joins TRBV5-6 and TRBJ2-2; 8 bases map to TRBD1. V was clipped by 4 bases and J by 5 bases; unmatched bases: 7. This CDR3 spans 15 amino acids. Germline V gene lookup returns CDR1 SGHDT and CDR2 YYEEEE. The chain's CDR3 is CASSPGQGDTGELFF. DNA of the CDR3: TGTGCCAGCAGCCCAGGACAGGGAGATACCGGGGAGCTGTTTTTT.

The chain is built from TRBV2 and TRBJ2-1, with 7 bases identical to TRBD1. Losses at the gene ends were 6 bases for V and 8 bases for J; bases not matched to a gene: 13. CDR1 SNHLY and CDR2 FYNNEI come from the germline V gene. The CDR3 covers 15 residues. The CDR3 spells CASRPDRVKVHEQFF. CDR3 DNA: TGTGCCAGCAGGCCCGACAGGGTTAAAGTCCATGAGCAGTTCTTC.

The V call is TRBV30, the J call TRBJ2-7; TRBD2 matches at 9 bases. The V gene end was trimmed by 2 bases and the J gene end by 9 bases; junction bases not matched to a gene: 8. CDR3 length: 13 amino acids. Germline CDR1 and CDR2: GTSNPN and SVGIG (reference sequence). Here the CDR3 DNA reads TGTGCCTGGAGTCCGGGACTAGCCCACTTGCAGTACTTC. Protein sequence: CAWSPGLAHLQYF.

The gene calls are TRBV11-3 and TRBJ2-1; possible D gene TRBD1, 5 bases. The V and J ends lost 5 bases and 7 bases respectively, with 27 bases between them. This CDR3 has 18 amino acids. Germline V gives CDR1 SGHNT, CDR2 YENEEA. The CDR3 is CASSPLAYWGISWNEQFF. The CDR3 nucleotides read TGTGCCAGCAGCCCCCTCGCGTATTGGGGCATAAGTTGGAATGAGCAGTTCTTC. Drawing the rest from reference TRBV11-3 and TRBJ2-1, the complete variable domain is EAGVVQSPRYKIIEKKQPVAFWCNPISGHNTLYWYLQNLGQGPELLIRYENEEAVDDSQLPKDRFSAERLKGVDSTLKIQPAELGDSAVYLCASSPLAYWGISWNEQFFGPGTRLTVL.

In this sample, this clone turned up a few times. The rearrangement links TRBV5-1 to TRBJ2-7; 7 nucleotides match TRBD1. The CDR3 is 15 amino acids. Germline V gives CDR1 SGHRS, CDR2 YFSETQ. V gave up 5 bases and J gave up 2 bases; unmatched junction bases: 10. The CDR3, as DNA: TGCGCCAGCAGAGAGGGGGCCCTATGGCCCTACGAGCAGTACTTC. Translating gives CASREGALWPYEQYF.

The V call is TRBV11-2, the J call TRBJ2-7; 9 bases are a match to TRBD1. Trimming at V came to 5 bases and at J to 3 bases, leaving 11 bases not matched to a gene. From germline, CDR1 is SGHAT and CDR2 FQNNGV. The CDR3 consists of 16 residues. CDR3 protein: CASSNLRQGQGYEQYF. CDR3 nucleotide sequence: TGTGCCAGCAGCAACCTACGACAGGGACAGGGCTACGAGCAGTACTTC.

The J gene is TRBJ2-1, the V gene TRBV12-5, with TRBD2 identical over 14 bases. CDR3 length: 20 residues. V dropped 2 bases and J dropped 1; count of bases not matched to a gene: 10. Germline V lookup: CDR1 LGHNT, CDR2 FRNRAP. The CDR3 DNA reads TGTGCTAGTGGTTTGTCTTCGGGACTAGCGGGAGCTCGGTCCTACAATGAGCAGTTCTTC. It codes for CASGLSSGLAGARSYNEQFF.

This clone has more than one count but fewer than ten. V usage is TRBV4-2 and J usage is TRBJ2-3; 9 positions agree with TRBD2. Germline trimming cut 4 bases from V and 3 bases from J; bases unmatched to any gene: 11. Per the germline V gene, CDR1 is LGHNA and CDR2 is YNFKEQ. The CDR3 sequence is 17 residues long. CDR3 sequence: CASSRETSGPLTDTQYF. The CDR3 nucleotides are TGTGCCAGCAGCCGAGAAACTAGCGGGCCTTTAACAGATACGCAGTATTTT.

The V and J genes are TRBV10-3 and TRBJ2-1; 9 bases align to TRBD1. CDR1 and CDR2 (germline): ENHRY, SYGVKD. The CDR3 length is 15 residues. Trimming removed 4 bases from V and 6 bases from J; junction bases left unmatched: 7. CDR3 sequence: CAISVGQGSRNEQFF. The CDR3 region has the DNA TGTGCCATCAGTGTTGGACAGGGGAGCCGCAATGAGCAGTTCTTC.

The chain is built from TRBV18 and TRBJ2-3, with 8 nucleotides matching TRBD1. The CDR3 totals 15 residues. Germline V CDR1 and CDR2: KGHSH, LQKENI. V shed 6 bases and J 3 bases; nucleotides not matched to a gene: 8. This chain's CDR3 is CASSSRQGSTDTQYF. DNA for the CDR3: TGTGCCAGCTCGTCCCGACAGGGGTCGACAGATACGCAGTATTTT.

The rearrangement joins TRBV4-3 to TRBJ1-5; D is undetermined. Trimming took off 1 base at V and 6 bases at J, with 7 bases between the two ends. Germline V gene sequence: CDR1 LGHNA, CDR2 YSLEER. The CDR3 has 13 amino acids. CDR3 DNA sequence: TGCGCCAGCAGCCAAGCAGTTCGTCAGCCCCAGCATTTT. Residues: CASSQAVRQPQHF.

The chain couples TRBV7-8 to TRBJ1-1; D may be TRBD1 (5 bases). The germline V and J ends were trimmed by 5 bases and 2 bases, with 12 bases remaining between them. Per the germline V gene, CDR1 is SGHVS and CDR2 is FQNEAQ. The CDR3 runs 14 residues. The CDR3 region is CASSPQTENTEAFF. In DNA form, the CDR3 reads TGTGCCAGCAGCCCCCAGACAGAAAACACTGAAGCTTTCTTT.

The chain uses TRBV5-1 and TRBJ2-1; a possible D gene is TRBD2 (6 bases). This CDR3 has 15 amino acids. With 4 bases removed from V and 7 bases from J, the gap between germline ends came to 18 bases. Germline assignment: CDR1 SGHRS and CDR2 YFSETQ. CDR3 coding DNA: TGCGCCAGCAGCCCAGGACTATTTTCGGGAAATGAGCAGTTCTTC. Translating it yields CASSPGLFSGNEQFF.

Only a few counts were recorded for this clone. The V and J genes are TRBV28 and TRBJ1-2, with 7 bases lining up with TRBD1. CDR3 length: 12 residues. With V trimmed by 10 bases and J by 1 base, 3 bases remained unmatched. The germline V gene has CDR1 MDHEN and CDR2 SYDVKM. CDR3 in DNA: TGTGCCACCCGACAGGGTAACTATGGCTACACCTTC. Residues: CATRQGNYGYTF.

This chain uses TRBV19 with TRBJ2-2, with 9 nucleotides matching TRBD2. Germline trimming cut 5 bases from V and 5 bases from J; bases unmatched to any gene: 9. Germline lookup yields CDR1 LNHDA and CDR2 SQIVND (reference sequence). This CDR3 region has 16 residues. CDR3 coding DNA: TGTGCCAGTAGTCTCTGGCGGGGGGGCAGGACCGGGGAGCTGTTTTTT. It yields the protein CASSLWRGGRTGELFF.

This clone was counted between two and nine times. This rearrangement joins TRBV19 to TRBJ1-5, with D maybe TRBD1 (6 bases). There are 16 residues in the CDR3. The V end lost 6 bases, the J end lost 0 bases, and 15 bases lay between the germline ends. Germline CDR1 LNHDA, CDR2 SQIVND (reference sequence). In nucleotides, the CDR3 is TGTGCCAGTAGGGGGAGAGGGGGTGATAGCAATCAGCCCCAGCATTTT. It is translated as CASRGRGGDSNQPQHF.

This rearrangement joins TRBV18 to TRBJ2-1, with no clear D. Deletions cut 4 bases from V and 8 bases from J, with 12 bases between. This CDR3 has 13 residues. Per germline, CDR1 KGHSH and CDR2 LQKENI. CDR3: CASSLMTSDEQFF. CDR3 nucleotides: TGTGCCAGCTCACTAATGACCAGCGATGAGCAGTTCTTC. Together with reference TRBV18 and TRBJ2-1, the CDR3 gives the full variable domain: NAGVMQNPRHLVRRRGQEARLRCSPMKGHSHVYWYRQLPEEGLKFMVYLQKENIIDESGMPKERFSAEFPKEGPSILRIQQVVRGDSAAYFCASSLMTSDEQFFGPGTRLTVL.

The chain carries TRBV7-9 and TRBJ2-3; TRBD2 matches 8 bases. CDR1 is SEHNR, CDR2 FQNEAQ, per germline (reference sequence). The CDR3 totals 16 residues. Trimming cost V 3 bases and J 6 bases; bases outside gene matches: 11. CDR3 loop: CASSFGASGRVDTQYF. The CDR3 nucleotides are TGTGCCAGCAGCTTTGGGGCAAGCGGGAGAGTGGATACGCAGTATTTT.

The chain joins TRBV15 to TRBJ1-5; 9 bases map to TRBD1. With 5 bases clipped from V and 4 bases from J, the junction kept 6 bases outside the gene matches. The CDR3 sequence is 15 residues long. Germline values: CDR1 LNHNV, CDR2 YYDKDF (reference sequence). The CDR3 region has the DNA TGTGCCACCAGCTACGGGGGACAGGGTAATCAGCCCCAGCATTTT. Translation gives CATSYGGQGNQPQHF.